The 10 T cell receptor beta chains in this list originate from one sample, sequenced in a study of early T cells in non-severe SARS-CoV-2 infection (dated by TCRdb to the early 2020s). Library preparation used 5' RACE. These reads were obtained on a NextSeq 500. TCRdb passed the public sequencing reads through fastp at Q25 and MiXCR, retaining productive beta sequences. Each entry merges the rows of one CDR3 protein and shows their most common DNA and genes. The sample table holds about 64,000 distinct CDR3 sequences, of which 15% to 20% were seen once. The top ten clones comprise almost 9% of the sample. The specimen was whole blood, collected at baseline. The source is an adult who was a healthcare worker with PCR-confirmed SARS-CoV-2 infection or an uninfected control (not recorded which).

In its sample, this clonotype was seen many times. The genes are TRBV3-1 and TRBJ2-5; TRBD2 matches at 8 bases. Trimming cost V 0 bases and J 4 bases; bases outside gene matches: 10. The length of the CDR3 is 17 residues. The germline V gene has CDR1 LGHDT and CDR2 YNNKEL (reference sequence). DNA of the CDR3: TGTGCCAGCAGCCAAGATTGGAGTAGCGGGGCTCCAGAGACCCAGTACTTC. Translating it yields CASSQDWSSGAPETQYF.

This clonotype was found a few times. The chain carries TRBV6-6 and TRBJ1-4; 7 positions match TRBD1. With 5 bases clipped from V and 3 bases from J, the junction kept 9 bases outside the gene matches. The CDR3 is 16 amino acids. From germline, CDR1 is MNHNY and CDR2 SVGAGI (reference sequence). CDR3 residues: CASSTQTGESNEKLFF. DNA for the CDR3: TGTGCCAGCAGTACACAAACAGGGGAGTCTAATGAAAAACTGTTTTTT.

This clonotype has a handful of counts. The rearrangement joins TRBV6-2 or TRBV6-3 to TRBJ2-7; TRBD2 matches at 11 bases. CDR3 length equals 15 residues. The V gene end was trimmed by 5 bases and the J gene end by 5 bases; junction bases not matched to a gene: 8. Looked up from germline, CDR1 is MNHEY and CDR2 is SVGEGT. In DNA, the CDR3 is TGTGCCAGCAGTCGCACTAGCGGGAGTGTCGACGAGCAGTACTTC. Amino acid sequence: CASSRTSGSVDEQYF.

The chain joins TRBV7-2 to TRBJ1-4; TRBD1 matches at 7 bases. Germline-derived CDR1 and CDR2 are SGHTA and FQGNSA. CDR3 size: 14 residues. J gave up 8 bases and V 3 bases, and 6 bases lay outside the gene matches. The CDR3 here is CASSLHRGEEKLFF. The CDR3 DNA follows: TGTGCCAGCAGCTTGCACAGGGGAGAGGAAAAACTGTTTTTT.

This clonotype was found a few times. This rearrangement joins TRBV7-8 to TRBJ1-4; 11 nucleotides agree with TRBD1. The CDR3 totals 16 residues. V lost 2 bases to trimming and J lost 10 bases; unmatched junction nucleotides: 9. Germline V gene data show CDR1 as SGHVS and CDR2 as FQNEAQ. The CDR3 here is CASSLPVTGQGGKLFF. The CDR3 region has the DNA TGTGCCAGCAGCTTACCAGTAACGGGACAGGGGGGAAAACTGTTTTTT.

V is TRBV6-6 and J is TRBJ2-2; 8 bases are shared with TRBD1. In germline, CDR1 is MNHNY, CDR2 SVGAGI (reference sequence). Trimming removed 2 bases from V and 5 bases from J; junction bases left unmatched: 7. This CDR3 has 16 amino acids. The CDR3 protein is CASSYGQGAGTGELFF. CDR3 nucleotides: TGTGCCAGCAGTTACGGGCAGGGGGCCGGAACCGGGGAGCTGTTTTTT.

This clonotype was seen a handful of times. The V and J genes are TRBV5-4 and TRBJ2-5; 9 bases map to TRBD1. Germline V gene data show CDR1 as SGHNT and CDR2 as YYREEE (reference sequence). The CDR3 covers 15 residues. V shed 5 bases and J 2 bases; nucleotides not matched to a gene: 7. The CDR3 protein is CASSGRDRVQETQYF. DNA of the CDR3: TGTGCCAGCAGTGGCCGGGACAGGGTTCAAGAGACCCAGTACTTC.

In this sample, this clonotype turned up many times. This chain links TRBV30 with TRBJ1-1, with unresolved D. This CDR3 has 12 amino acids. With 4 bases removed from V and 1 base from J, the gap between germline ends came to 7 bases. Germline V gene sequence: CDR1 GTSNPN, CDR2 SVGIG (reference sequence). The DNA of the CDR3 is TGTGCCTGGACAGGAGAGAACACTGAAGCTTTCTTT. It yields the protein CAWTGENTEAFF.

This clonotype has ten or more counts. The chain employs TRBV19 and TRBJ2-5; D is possibly TRBD1 or TRBD2 (5 bases each). The V and J ends lost 5 bases and 2 bases respectively, with 12 bases between them. The germline CDR1 and CDR2 sequences are LNHDA and SQIVND (reference sequence). This CDR3 has 14 residues. CDR3 region: CASSPGTVQETQYF. The DNA for the CDR3 is TGTGCCAGTAGTCCCGGGACGGTACAAGAGACCCAGTACTTC.

J is TRBJ1-1 and V is TRBV6-1; the D is unclear. Germline loops: CDR1 MNHNS, CDR2 SASEGT. V was shortened by 2 bases and J by 3 bases, with 7 bases between the two germline ends. This CDR3 spans 13 amino acids. This chain's CDR3 is CASSESGDTEAFF. In DNA form, the CDR3 reads TGTGCCAGCAGTGAATCCGGGGACACTGAAGCTTTCTTT.